The TCR beta chain described here comes from a study of T cells in localized non-small cell lung cancer. Data came from immunoSEQ multiplex PCR; TCRdb stores just in-frame clones and leaves some out. The sample lists about 34,000 clones; roughly 75% were seen once. On this clone itself: Antigen specificity is unknown.

General study findings and limits: Heterogeneity is still possible, as just one tumor region was sequenced. A denser population of T cells in blood accompanied longer overall survival.

The CDR3 has 18 amino acids. The ends were cut back, 7 bases at V and 5 bases at J, with 27 bases in the middle. The germline CDR1 and CDR2 sequences are MNHEY and SMNVEV (reference sequence). The source was peripheral blood, collected before any cancer treatment. The receptor comes from a male donor older than 55 with stage II squamous cell lung carcinoma. The chain links TRBV27 to TRBJ2-4; a possible D gene is TRBD1 (6 bases). This CDR3 reads CASTQRAPTGVVQNIQYF. DNA for the CDR3: TGTGCCAGCACCCAACGCGCCCCGACAGGCGTTGTACAAAACATTCAGTACTTC.